This TCR beta chain was sequenced for a study of blood T cell repertoires in COVID-19. Assay used: immunoSEQ multiplex PCR; TCRdb lists only in-frame clones, some missing. Of about 100,000 clones in the sample, roughly 90% were seen once. The V and J ends lost 5 bases and 5 bases, in that order; junction bases with no gene match: 8. CDR1 is SGHVS, CDR2 FQNEAQ, per germline. This CDR3 is built from 15 residues. This clonotype originated in a man aged 25 to 45 in a cohort sampled during active COVID-19. The specimen was peripheral blood. The V gene is TRBV7-8, the J gene TRBJ1-2, with 10 bases identical to TRBD1. The CDR3 loop is CASSPGTGAGYGYTF. CDR3 nucleotides: TGTGCCAGCAGCCCCGGGACAGGGGCAGGGTATGGCTACACCTTC.